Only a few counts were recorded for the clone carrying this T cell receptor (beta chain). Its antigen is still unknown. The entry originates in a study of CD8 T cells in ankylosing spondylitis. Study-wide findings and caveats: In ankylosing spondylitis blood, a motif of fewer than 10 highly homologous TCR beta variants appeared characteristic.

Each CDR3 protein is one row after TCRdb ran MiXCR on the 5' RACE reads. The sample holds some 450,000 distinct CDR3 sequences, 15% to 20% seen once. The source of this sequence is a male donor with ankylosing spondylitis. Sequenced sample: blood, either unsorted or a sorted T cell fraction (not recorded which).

CDR3 residues: CASSHGRGLSSYNEQFF. The DNA for the CDR3 is TGTGCCAGCAGCCACGGCAGGGGTCTAAGCTCCTACAATGAGCAGTTCTTC. The rearrangement links TRBV3-1 to TRBJ2-1; D is possibly TRBD1 (6 bases). Looked up from germline, CDR1 is LGHDT and CDR2 is YNNKEL (reference sequence). This CDR3 is built from 17 residues. The germline V and J ends were trimmed by 3 bases and 0 bases, with 15 bases remaining between them.